A selection of T cell receptor beta chains follows, all from one sample in a study of T cells of healthy individuals. MiXCR, run by TCRdb on the 5' RACE reads, gives a single entry per CDR3 protein. Among 60,000 to 75,000 distinct CDR3 sequences listed, around 15% were seen once. The receptors originated from a human donor in good health. The CDR3 runs from the conserved cysteine through the conserved F or W. The D gene is left open where the match is weak. Part of the rows lack a size; the others show once, few, many or a class for expanded clones.

D gene	CDR3 length	clone size	V gene	J gene	CDR3 DNA	CDR3 protein
TRBD1	14	-	TRBV27	TRBJ2-7	TGTGCCAGCCCGACCGGGACAGCCTCCTACGAGCAGTACTTC	CASPTGTASYEQYF
-	12	many	TRBV6-5	TRBJ2-2	TGTGCCAGCAGTTTAACCACCGGGGAGCTGTTTTTT	CASSLTTGELFF
-	14	many	TRBV20-1	TRBJ1-5	TGCAGTGCAAGGGCGGGGGGACCTGGTCAGCCCCAGCATTTT	CSARAGGPGQPQHF
TRBD2	16	many	TRBV20-1	TRBJ2-3	TGCAGTGCTAGAGCCGAGGGAGCGGGATTCGCAGATACGCAGTATTTT	CSARAEGAGFADTQYF
-	12	-	TRBV6-2/TRBV6-3	TRBJ1-5	TGTGCCAGCAGTTACTCTCCTCAGCCCCAGCATTTT	CASSYSPQPQHF
TRBD1	15	many	TRBV27	TRBJ1-2	TGTGCCAGCAGTTTATCGATGGGACAGACTTATGGCTACACCTTC	CASSLSMGQTYGYTF
-	12	-	TRBV5-1	TRBJ2-7	TGCGCCAGCTCCGTCGGGTCCTACGAGCAGTACTTC	CASSVGSYEQYF
TRBD2	21	many	TRBV25-1	TRBJ2-7	TGTGCCAGCAGTGAGGGAGTAGGACAGGGAGACCTAGCGGGAGATCCCGGCGAGCAGTACTTC	CASSEGVGQGDLAGDPGEQYF
-	14	many	TRBV18	TRBJ1-2	TGTGCCAGCTCACCCCAGGAATCCTACTATGGCTACACCTTC	CASSPQESYYGYTF
-	12	many	TRBV7-2	TRBJ2-3	TGTGCCAGCAGCTTGGGGCAAAATACGCAGTATTTT	CASSLGQNTQYF
-	16	-	TRBV4-1	TRBJ2-7	TGCGCCAGCAGCCATCCCCAGGGAGGGGGCCAGGACGAGCAGTACTTC	CASSHPQGGGQDEQYF
TRBD1	15	-	TRBV24-1	TRBJ2-7	TGTGCCACCAGTGATCCACAGGGGTATGGGTACGAGCAGTACTTC	CATSDPQGYGYEQYF
-	12	-	TRBV4-1	TRBJ2-1	TGCGCCAGCAGCCAACTAGCCAATGAGCAGTTCTTC	CASSQLANEQFF
TRBD2	16	few	TRBV5-4	TRBJ2-3	TGTGCCAGCAATCGGGGGACTAGCGGTTATACAGATACGCAGTATTTT	CASNRGTSGYTDTQYF
-	14	-	TRBV27	TRBJ1-1	TGTGCCAGCAGTCGGGGACTGATGAACACTGAAGCTTTCTTT	CASSRGLMNTEAFF
-	14	-	TRBV27	TRBJ2-5	TGTGCCAGCAGTTTACTCAGGGGCAGTGGGACCCAGTACTTC	CASSLLRGSGTQYF
-	15	many	TRBV5-6	TRBJ2-1	TGTGCCAGCAGCTTGGATCCACAGACCCTCAATGAGCAGTTCTTC	CASSLDPQTLNEQFF
TRBD2	14	many	TRBV11-2	TRBJ2-4	TGTGCCAGCACCGGGAGGACTCCTAAAAACATTCAGTACTTC	CASTGRTPKNIQYF
TRBD2	17	many	TRBV4-3	TRBJ2-1	TGCGCCAGCAGCCAAGAGTTAAGGACTAGCGTGTCCAATGAGCAGTTCTTC	CASSQELRTSVSNEQFF
-	15	many	TRBV7-9	TRBJ2-1	TGTGCCAGCAAACCCGACGAGGGGCCTTACAATGAGCAGTTCTTC	CASKPDEGPYNEQFF
-	14	-	TRBV25-1	TRBJ2-7	TGTGCCAGCAGTGATCCTACTAGTTCCTACGAGCAGTACTTC	CASSDPTSSYEQYF
-	16	few	TRBV5-1	TRBJ1-5	TGCGCCAGCAGCCCGACAGGCAGAGGTTCAGATCAGCCCCAGCATTTT	CASSPTGRGSDQPQHF
-	15	many	TRBV4-1	TRBJ1-5	TGCGCCAGCAGCCAAGATCGGGGGGGCTATCAGCCCCAGCATTTT	CASSQDRGGYQPQHF
-	12	few	TRBV12-3/TRBV12-4	TRBJ1-2	TGTGCCAGCACGGCAGGGGTGTATGGCTACACCTTC	CASTAGVYGYTF
-	10	many	TRBV19	TRBJ2-3	TGTGCCAGTATAGGCGATACGCAGTATTTT	CASIGDTQYF
-	11	many	TRBV29-1	TRBJ1-2	TGCAGCGTTGGGACAACCTATCGCTACACCTTC	CSVGTTYRYTF
-	13	many	TRBV20-1	TRBJ2-1	TGCAGTACCCCGACAACTCAGAGGAATGAGCAGTTCTTC	CSTPTTQRNEQFF
-	13	many	TRBV3-1	TRBJ1-2	TGTGCCAGCAGTCCCAACATGGGTCATGGCTACACCTTC	CASSPNMGHGYTF